What follows are 16 T cell receptor beta chains derived from one specimen sequenced in a study of blood T cell repertoires in COVID-19. Libraries were prepared by immunoSEQ multiplex PCR; TCRdb keeps only in-frame clonotypes and omits some of them. The sample has tens of thousands of clones, roughly 80% seen once. The sequenced material came from peripheral blood. These TCRs come from a woman aged 55 to 70 with acute or convalescent COVID-19.

The chain is built from TRBV6-5 and TRBJ2-1; the match to TRBD2 covers 7 bases. The CDR3 runs to 13 residues. Per germline, CDR1 MNHEY and CDR2 SVGAGI. Trimming took 6 bases from V and 3 from J; bases not matched to a gene: 2. The CDR3 loop is CASRGLGYNEQFF. CDR3 coding DNA: TGTGCCAGCAGAGGACTAGGCTACAATGAGCAGTTCTTC.

The genes are TRBV5-1 and TRBJ1-2, with 10 bases that match TRBD1. Losses at the gene ends were 6 bases for V and 8 bases for J; bases not matched to a gene: 13. CDR1 and CDR2 from the germline V gene are SGHRS and YFSETQ. This CDR3 is 15 amino acids long. Here the CDR3 reads CASTQGGQGLKGYTF. The CDR3 region has the DNA TGCGCCAGCACCCAGGGGGGACAGGGGCTTAAAGGCTACACCTTC. The full variable domain, in which reference TRBV5-1 and TRBJ1-2 provide the parts outside the CDR3, is KAGVTQTPRYLIKTRGQQVTLSCSPISGHRSVSWYQQTPGQGLQFLFEYFSETQRNKGNFPGRFSGRQFSNSRSEMNVSTLELGDSALYLCASTQGGQGLKGYTFGSGTRLTVV.

This clone was recorded once. This CDR3 is CASRGASTDTQYF. The CDR3 DNA sequence: TGTGCCAGCAGGGGGGCTAGCACAGATACGCAGTATTTT. J is TRBJ2-3 and V is TRBV27; tentative D call: TRBD1 (6 bases). Germline assignment: CDR1 MNHEY and CDR2 SMNVEV (reference sequence). Trimming removed 6 bases from V and 0 bases from J, with 7 bases in between. There are 13 residues in the CDR3.

V gene TRBV3-1 (or the pseudogene TRBV3-2) combines with J gene TRBJ2-7, with a weak D call TRBD1 (5 bases). The CDR3 extends over 15 amino acids. Trimming removed 4 bases at V and 3 bases at J, with 16 bases between. Germline V gene sequence: CDR1 LGHDT, CDR2 YNNKEL (reference sequence). The DNA of the CDR3 is TGTGCCAGCAGCCCGGTTACAGGTTCCGTCTACGAGCAGTACTTC. This encodes CASSPVTGSVYEQYF.

The table lists this clone with a count of one. The CDR3 is CASPTGHHNTEAFF. The CDR3 region has the DNA TGTGCCAGCCCTACGGGACACCATAACACTGAAGCTTTCTTT. This chain connects TRBV6-5 to TRBJ1-1; possible D gene TRBD1, 6 bases. V was shortened by 8 bases and J by 2 bases, with 15 bases between the two germline ends. There are 14 residues in the CDR3. The germline V gene has CDR1 MNHEY and CDR2 SVGAGI.

CDR3: CATSRDSGVEAFF. Here the CDR3 DNA reads TGTGCCACCAGCAGAGACTCGGGGGTTGAAGCTTTCTTT. The chain couples TRBV15 to TRBJ1-1, with a possible D match to TRBD1 (5 bases). CDR1 and CDR2 (germline): LNHNV, YYDKDF (reference sequence). Trimming cost V 0 bases and J 7 bases, with 9 bases left between them. The CDR3 loop spans 13 amino acids.

This chain connects TRBV9 to TRBJ2-7; 7 nucleotides line up with TRBD2. Germline trimming cut 0 bases from V and 0 bases from J; bases unmatched to any gene: 6. CDR1 is SGDLS, CDR2 YYNGEE, per germline. The CDR3 extends over 16 amino acids. The CDR3 nucleotides are TGTGCCAGCAGCGTAGGGGTTGGCGGGGGCTCCTACGAGCAGTACTTC. This encodes CASSVGVGGGSYEQYF.

V is TRBV9 and J is TRBJ2-1; 8 nucleotides align to TRBD2. Germline CDR1 SGDLS, CDR2 YYNGEE. V was pared by 0 bases and J by 6 bases, with 5 bases of the junction left unmatched. This CDR3 region has 15 residues. The CDR3 spells CASSVVSGGPNEQFF. DNA of the CDR3: TGTGCCAGCAGCGTAGTAAGCGGGGGCCCCAATGAGCAGTTCTTC.

The chain carries TRBV11-1 and TRBJ1-1; 8 bases line up with TRBD1. With 5 bases clipped from V and 1 base from J, the junction kept 6 bases outside the gene matches. Per germline, CDR1 SGHAT and CDR2 FQDESV (reference sequence). CDR3 length equals 15 residues. The CDR3 loop is CASSPRTGQNTEAFF. Written as DNA, the CDR3 is TGTGCCAGCAGCCCACGGACAGGGCAGAACACTGAAGCTTTCTTT.

The J gene is TRBJ2-3, the V gene TRBV5-1; TRBD1 matches at 7 bases. This CDR3 has 16 amino acids. The ends lost 3 bases at V and 5 bases at J; junction bases unmatched: 12. The germline V gene encodes CDR1 SGHRS and CDR2 YFSETQ. The DNA of the CDR3 is TGCGCCAGCAGCTCCGCACCTGACAGGGTTGTAGATACGCAGTATTTT. Its protein is CASSSAPDRVVDTQYF.

This clone has just one count. The same CDR3 is also encoded by other DNA sequences in this sample. In nucleotides, the CDR3 is TGTGCCAGCAGTGAGACAGGGGGATCTGGAAACACCATATATTTT. Its protein is CASSETGGSGNTIYF. The chain links TRBV2 to TRBJ1-3; 9 bases are a match to TRBD1. The V and J ends lost 3 bases and 1 base, in that order; junction bases with no gene match: 1. Per germline, CDR1 SNHLY and CDR2 FYNNEI. The CDR3 is 15 residues long.

V usage is TRBV18 and J usage is TRBJ1-5; 7 bases are a match to TRBD1. The CDR3 has 16 residues. Trimming removed 3 bases from V and 6 bases from J; junction bases left unmatched: 11. The germline gives CDR1 KGHSH, CDR2 LQKENI. CDR3 DNA sequence: TGTGCCAGCTCACCGGGACACAGAGCAGGGGGTCAGCCCCAGCATTTT. It codes for CASSPGHRAGGQPQHF.

This clone was seen only a few times. The V call is TRBV19, the J call TRBJ1-1, with D unclear. Trimming removed 6 bases from V and 1 base from J, with 12 bases in between. In germline, CDR1 is LNHDA, CDR2 SQIVND (reference sequence). The CDR3 totals 14 residues. The CDR3 nucleotides are TGTGCCAGTAGCCCCCCCCGGGGGAACACTGAAGCTTTCTTT. It is translated as CASSPPRGNTEAFF.

The chain joins TRBV7-3 to TRBJ2-7; no clear D. Germline CDR1 and CDR2: SGHTA and FQGTGA. Trimming shortened V by 5 bases and J by 3 bases, and 11 bases separated the two germline ends. The CDR3 has 13 amino acids. CDR3 nucleotide sequence: TGTGCCAGCAGCGCAGGCAGACACTACGAGCAGTACTTC. It encodes CASSAGRHYEQYF. Looking up the rest from reference TRBV7-3 and TRBJ2-7 gives the full variable domain: GAGVSQTPSNKVTEKGKYVELRCDPISGHTALYWYRQSLGQGPEFLIYFQGTGAADDSGLPNDRFFAVRPEGSVSTLKIQRTERGDSAVYLCASSAGRHYEQYFGPGTRLTVT.

This rearrangement joins TRBV30 to TRBJ1-4; maybe TRBD1 (5 bases). CDR3 length: 14 amino acids. Germline V CDR1 and CDR2: GTSNPN, SVGIG (reference sequence). V lost 2 bases and J lost 3, with 10 bases in between. The CDR3 is CAWSRRGANEKLFF. The CDR3 bases are TGTGCCTGGAGTCGGAGGGGTGCTAATGAAAAACTGTTTTTT.

This clone was observed once. The chain recombines TRBV11-2 with TRBJ2-7, with D perhaps TRBD1 (5 bases). CDR1 is SGHAT and CDR2 is FQNNGV in the germline V gene. Trimming pared 1 base from V and 0 bases from J, leaving 10 bases between. The CDR3 extends over 15 amino acids. The CDR3 sequence is CASSLGLDSSYEQYF. The DNA of the CDR3 is TGTGCCAGCAGCTTAGGGCTCGACAGCTCCTACGAGCAGTACTTC.